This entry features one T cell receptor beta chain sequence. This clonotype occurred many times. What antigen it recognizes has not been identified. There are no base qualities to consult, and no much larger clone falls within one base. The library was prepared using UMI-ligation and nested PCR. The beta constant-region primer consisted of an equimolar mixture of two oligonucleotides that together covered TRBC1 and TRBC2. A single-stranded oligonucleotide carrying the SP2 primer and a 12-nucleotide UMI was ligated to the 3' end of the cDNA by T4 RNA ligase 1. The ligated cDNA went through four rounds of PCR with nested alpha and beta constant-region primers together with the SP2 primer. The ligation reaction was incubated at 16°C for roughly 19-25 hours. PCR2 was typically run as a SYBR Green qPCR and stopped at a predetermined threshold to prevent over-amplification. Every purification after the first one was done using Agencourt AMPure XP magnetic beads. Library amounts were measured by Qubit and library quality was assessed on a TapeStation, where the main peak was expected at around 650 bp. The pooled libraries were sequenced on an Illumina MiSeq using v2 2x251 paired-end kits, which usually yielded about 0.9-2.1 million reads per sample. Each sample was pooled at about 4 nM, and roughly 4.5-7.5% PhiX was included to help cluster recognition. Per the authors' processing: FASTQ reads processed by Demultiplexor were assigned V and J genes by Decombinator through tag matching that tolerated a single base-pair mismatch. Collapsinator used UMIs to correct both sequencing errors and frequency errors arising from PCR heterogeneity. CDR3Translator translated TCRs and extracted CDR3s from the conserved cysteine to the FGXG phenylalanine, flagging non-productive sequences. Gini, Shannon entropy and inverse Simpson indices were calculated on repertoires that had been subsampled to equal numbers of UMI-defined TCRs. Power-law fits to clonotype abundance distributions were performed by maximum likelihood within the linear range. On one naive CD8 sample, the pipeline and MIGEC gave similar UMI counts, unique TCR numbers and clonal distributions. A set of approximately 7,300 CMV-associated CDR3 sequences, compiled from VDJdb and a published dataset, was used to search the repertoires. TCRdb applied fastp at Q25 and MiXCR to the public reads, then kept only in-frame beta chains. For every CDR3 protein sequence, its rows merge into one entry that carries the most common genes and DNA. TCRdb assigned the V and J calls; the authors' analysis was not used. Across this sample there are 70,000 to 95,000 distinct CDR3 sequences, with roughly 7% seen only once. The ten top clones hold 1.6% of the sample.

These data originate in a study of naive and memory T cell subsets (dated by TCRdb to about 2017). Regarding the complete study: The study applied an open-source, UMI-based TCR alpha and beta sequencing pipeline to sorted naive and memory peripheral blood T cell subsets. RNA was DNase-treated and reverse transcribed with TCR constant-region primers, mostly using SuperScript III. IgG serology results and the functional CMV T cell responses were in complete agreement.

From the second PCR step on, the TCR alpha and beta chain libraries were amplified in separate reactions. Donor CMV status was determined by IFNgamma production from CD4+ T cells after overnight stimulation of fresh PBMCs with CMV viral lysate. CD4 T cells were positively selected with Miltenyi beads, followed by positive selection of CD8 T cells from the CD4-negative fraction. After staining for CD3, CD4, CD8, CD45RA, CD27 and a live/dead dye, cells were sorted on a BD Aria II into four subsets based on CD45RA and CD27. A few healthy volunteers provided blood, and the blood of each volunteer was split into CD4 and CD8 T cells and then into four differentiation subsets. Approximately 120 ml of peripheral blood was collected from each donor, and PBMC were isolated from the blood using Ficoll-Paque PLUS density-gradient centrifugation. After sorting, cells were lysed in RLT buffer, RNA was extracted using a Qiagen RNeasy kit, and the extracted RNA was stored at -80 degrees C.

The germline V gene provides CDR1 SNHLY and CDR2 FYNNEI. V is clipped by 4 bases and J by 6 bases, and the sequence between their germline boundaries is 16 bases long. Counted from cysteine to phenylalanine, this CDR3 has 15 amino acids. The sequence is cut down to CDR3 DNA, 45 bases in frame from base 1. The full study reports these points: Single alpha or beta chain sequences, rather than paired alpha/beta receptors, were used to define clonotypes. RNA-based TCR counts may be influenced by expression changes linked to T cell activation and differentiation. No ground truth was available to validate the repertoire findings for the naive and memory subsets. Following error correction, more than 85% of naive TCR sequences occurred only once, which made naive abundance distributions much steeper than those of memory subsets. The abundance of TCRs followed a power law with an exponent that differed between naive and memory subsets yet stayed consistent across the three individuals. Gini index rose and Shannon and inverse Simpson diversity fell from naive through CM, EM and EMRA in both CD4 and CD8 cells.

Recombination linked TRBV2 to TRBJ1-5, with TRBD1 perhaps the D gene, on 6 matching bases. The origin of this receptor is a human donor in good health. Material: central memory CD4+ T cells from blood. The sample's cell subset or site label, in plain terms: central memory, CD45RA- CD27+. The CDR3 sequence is CASSVQGQVPQPQHF. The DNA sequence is TGTGCCAGCAGTGTACAGGGTCAGGTCCCTCAGCCCCAGCATTTT. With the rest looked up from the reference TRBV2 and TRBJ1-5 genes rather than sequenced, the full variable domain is EPEVTQTPSHQVTQMGQEVILRCVPISNHLYFYWYRQILGQKVEFLVSFYNNEISEKSEIFDDQFSVERPDGSNFTLKIRSTKLEDSAMYFCASSVQGQVPQPQHFGDGTRLSIL.